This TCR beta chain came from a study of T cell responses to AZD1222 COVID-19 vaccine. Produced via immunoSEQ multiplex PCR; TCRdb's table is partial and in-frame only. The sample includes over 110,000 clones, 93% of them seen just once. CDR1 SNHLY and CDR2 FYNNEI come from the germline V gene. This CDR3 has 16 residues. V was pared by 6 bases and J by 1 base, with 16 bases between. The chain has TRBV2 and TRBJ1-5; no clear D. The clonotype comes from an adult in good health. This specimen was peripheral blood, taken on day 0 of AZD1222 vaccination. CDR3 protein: CASRPWGVGSNQPQHF. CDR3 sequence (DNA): TGTGCCAGCAGACCCTGGGGAGTAGGGAGCAATCAGCCCCAGCATTTT.